This T cell receptor (beta chain) was found in a study of T cells in localized non-small cell lung cancer. Germline V gene sequence: CDR1 SEHNR, CDR2 FQNEAQ (reference sequence). The CDR3 consists of 16 residues. The V gene end was trimmed by 5 bases and the J gene end by 4 bases; junction bases not matched to a gene: 14. General study points: Adjacent lung was found to contain a median approximately 52 of the top 100 tumor clones. With higher T cell density in blood came longer overall survival.

The method was immunoSEQ multiplex PCR; TCRdb's version includes in-frame clones alone and lacks a portion of them. Altogether around 130,000 clones are present, 70% to 90% being singletons, with the ten largest covering about 1.5%. Of note for this clone: Antigen unknown.

Material: peripheral blood, obtained before any cancer treatment. The sequence was obtained from a female donor of 60 years or more with stage I lung adenocarcinoma. The rearrangement uses TRBV7-9 and TRBJ2-7; TRBD1 matches at 7 bases. The CDR3 protein is CASSSLVYRGFYEQYF. The CDR3 DNA reads TGTGCCAGCAGCAGCCTTGTTTACAGGGGATTTTACGAGCAGTACTTC. Together with reference TRBV7-9 and TRBJ2-7, the CDR3 gives the full variable domain: DTGVSQNPRHKITKRGQNVTFRCDPISEHNRLYWYRQTLGQGPEFLTYFQNEAQLEKSRLLSDRFSAERPKGSFSTLEIQRTEQGDSAMYLCASSSLVYRGFYEQYFGPGTRLTVT.